The sequence of this T cell receptor (beta chain) was determined in a study of graft-versus-host responses after intestinal transplantation. Study background: All of the recipients had induction that used anti-thymocyte globulin, then tacrolimus and steroids for around 3 years.

Study-level findings and limits: Early post-transplant HvG declines tracked with peak circulating GvH clone levels.

Germline V CDR1 and CDR2: SGDLS, YYNGEE. The CDR3 is made up of 14 amino acids. J lost 3 bases, V lost 5 bases, and 8 bases had no gene match. With regard to this clone: Its antigen is unidentified.

The protocol was immunoSEQ multiplex PCR, while the TCRdb copy is restricted to in-frame clones and leaves out a portion. The sample holds over 100,000 clones, around 90% seen once. This chain joins TRBV9 and TRBJ2-7; 7 bases agree with TRBD1. This material consisted of unstimulated CD4+ T cells sorted from spleen or lymph node cells, taken before transplant. The TCR comes from a human donor who was the organ donor for an intestinal transplant. CDR3 region: CASSRRQGNYEQYF. Written as DNA, the CDR3 is TGTGCCAGCAGTCGCCGACAGGGAAACTACGAGCAGTACTTC.